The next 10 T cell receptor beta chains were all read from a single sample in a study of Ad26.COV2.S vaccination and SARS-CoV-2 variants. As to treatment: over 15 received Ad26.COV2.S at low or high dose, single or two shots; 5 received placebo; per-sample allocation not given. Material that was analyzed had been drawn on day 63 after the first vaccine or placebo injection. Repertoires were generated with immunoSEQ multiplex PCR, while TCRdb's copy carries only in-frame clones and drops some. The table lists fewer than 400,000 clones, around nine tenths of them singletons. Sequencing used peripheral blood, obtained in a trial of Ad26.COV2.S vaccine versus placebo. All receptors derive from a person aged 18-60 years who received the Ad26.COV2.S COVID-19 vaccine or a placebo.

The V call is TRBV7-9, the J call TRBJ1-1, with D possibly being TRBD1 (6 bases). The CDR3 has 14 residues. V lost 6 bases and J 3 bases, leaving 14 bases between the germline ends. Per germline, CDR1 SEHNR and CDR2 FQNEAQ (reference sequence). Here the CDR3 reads CASRGQGWDTEAFF. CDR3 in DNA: TGTGCCAGCAGAGGCCAGGGGTGGGACACTGAAGCTTTCTTT.

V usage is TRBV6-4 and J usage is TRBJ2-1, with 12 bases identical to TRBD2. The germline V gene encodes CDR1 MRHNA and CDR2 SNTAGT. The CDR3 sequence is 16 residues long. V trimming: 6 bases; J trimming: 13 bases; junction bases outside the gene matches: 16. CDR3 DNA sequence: TGTGCCAGCAGCGAGCCTACTAGCGGGGGGCCGGGTATACAGTTCTTC. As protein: CASSEPTSGGPGIQFF.

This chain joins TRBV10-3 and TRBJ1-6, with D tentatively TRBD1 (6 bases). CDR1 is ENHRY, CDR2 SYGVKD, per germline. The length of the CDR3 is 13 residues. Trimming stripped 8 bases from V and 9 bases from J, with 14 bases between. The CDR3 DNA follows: TGTGCCATCGGTGGGGGGGCAAGTTCACCCCTCCACTTT. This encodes CAIGGGASSPLHF.

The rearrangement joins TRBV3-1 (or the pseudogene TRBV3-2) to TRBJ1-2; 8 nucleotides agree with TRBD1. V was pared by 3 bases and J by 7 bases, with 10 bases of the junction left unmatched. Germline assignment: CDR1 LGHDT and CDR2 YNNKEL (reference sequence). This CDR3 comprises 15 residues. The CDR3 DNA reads TGTGCCAGCAGCCACACCGGACAGGGATTGGGTGGCTACACCTTC. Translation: CASSHTGQGLGGYTF.

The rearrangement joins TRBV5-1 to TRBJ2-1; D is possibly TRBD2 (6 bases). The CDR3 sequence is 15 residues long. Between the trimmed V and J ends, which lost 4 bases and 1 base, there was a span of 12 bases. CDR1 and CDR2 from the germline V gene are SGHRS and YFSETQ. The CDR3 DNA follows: TGCGCCAGCAGCCCCGGGGGAAGTTCCTACAATGAGCAGTTCTTC. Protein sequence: CASSPGGSSYNEQFF.

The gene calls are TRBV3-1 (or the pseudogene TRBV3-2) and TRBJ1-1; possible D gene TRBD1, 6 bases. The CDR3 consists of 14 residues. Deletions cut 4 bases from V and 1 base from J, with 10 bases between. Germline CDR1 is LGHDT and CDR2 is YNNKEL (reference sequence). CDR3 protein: CASSRRQENTEAFF. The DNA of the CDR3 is TGTGCCAGCAGCCGACGACAGGAGAACACTGAAGCTTTCTTT.

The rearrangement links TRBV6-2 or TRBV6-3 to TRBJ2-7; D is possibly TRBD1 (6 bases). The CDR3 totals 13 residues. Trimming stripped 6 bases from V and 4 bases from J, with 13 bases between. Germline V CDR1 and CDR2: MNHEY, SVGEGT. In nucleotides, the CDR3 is TGTGCCAGCAGCCTCACAGGGTCATACGAGCAGTACTTC. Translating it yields CASSLTGSYEQYF.

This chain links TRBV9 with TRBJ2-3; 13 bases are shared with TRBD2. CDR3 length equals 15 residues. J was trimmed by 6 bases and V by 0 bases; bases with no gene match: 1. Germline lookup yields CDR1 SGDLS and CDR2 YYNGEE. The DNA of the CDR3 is TGTGCCAGCAGCGTAGGGACTAGCGGGAGTGATACGCAGTATTTT. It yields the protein CASSVGTSGSDTQYF.

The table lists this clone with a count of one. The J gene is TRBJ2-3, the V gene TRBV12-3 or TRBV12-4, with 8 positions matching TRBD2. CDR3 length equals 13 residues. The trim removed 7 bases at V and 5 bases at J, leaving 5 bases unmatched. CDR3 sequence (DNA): TGTGCCAGCATCGGGGGGGGCGGAGATACGCAGTATTTT. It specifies CASIGGGGDTQYF.

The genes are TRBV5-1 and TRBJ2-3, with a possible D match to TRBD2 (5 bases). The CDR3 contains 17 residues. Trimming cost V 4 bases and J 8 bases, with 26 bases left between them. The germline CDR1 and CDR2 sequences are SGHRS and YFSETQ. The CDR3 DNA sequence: TGCGCCAGCAGCCCTGGAGCGGTAGGCACTGGCGGAGCTACGCAGTATTTT. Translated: CASSPGAVGTGGATQYF.